This T cell receptor beta chain was identified in a study of cytomegalovirus exposure and HLA in healthy donors. Study-wide results and caveats: As was reported, the HLA-A and HLA-B alleles of most subjects were accurately predicted from TCR beta sequences. Sequencing had likely introduced a cluster of highly shared sequence variants as an artifact. A classifier reportedly called cytomegalovirus status with high sensitivity and specificity. Later analysis showed most CMV-associated TCR beta chains appearing HLA-restricted.

Amplification used 60 Vbeta primers and 13 Jbeta primers. Sequencing used immunoSEQ multiplex PCR; TCRdb keeps in-frame clones, though not all of them. The table includes around 120,000 clones, over 65% detected once. Remarks on this clone: Its antigen is unknown.

Germline V gives CDR1 SEHNR, CDR2 FQNEAQ (reference sequence). The length of the CDR3 is 13 residues. The rearrangement uses TRBV7-9 and TRBJ2-5, with D hard to call. The tail of the sequence fits TRBJ2-7 better, so the J call may be wrong. This receptor was obtained from a woman aged 40 to 50 in good health and CMV-seropositive. Sequences were obtained from PBMCs. The CDR3 here is CASSLTPSYEQYF. In nucleotides, the CDR3 is TGTGCCAGCAGCTTAACCCCATCCTACGAGCAGTACTTC.